Included here is one T cell receptor beta chain sequence, with context. It has no known antigen specificity. No qualities accompany the bases; no much larger clone lies one base away. The sample comes from a study of T cells in localized non-small cell lung cancer (dated by TCRdb to the early 2020s). Notes on the research overall: Comparing tumors with uninvolved tumor-adjacent lungs, the study looked at the T cell repertoires of approximately 250 patients with early-stage NSCLC. The cohort comprised 200 to 300 treatment-naïve NSCLC patients with resected, localized lung tumors. The mean age of the NSCLC patients was 60 to 85 years, with approximately 130 men and 100 to 110 women.

The germline V gene encodes CDR1 MNHNS and CDR2 SASEGT. Trimming takes 2 bases from V and 8 bases from J, and the germline ends sit 15 bases apart. The CDR3 measures 15 amino acids from cysteine to phenylalanine. The read is trimmed to its CDR3 DNA, 45 bases read in frame from base 1. The full study reports these points: Because the study design was exploratory, TCR variables were selected using unadjusted p-values without false-discovery rate correction. Higher T cell density in blood was associated with longer overall survival, whereas higher clonality in adjacent lung was associated with shorter survival. A median of approximately 53 of the top 100 tumor clones turned up in the paired uninvolved adjacent lung, and about 28 of those clones also ranked among the top 100 of that same adjacent lung. The highest T cell clonality was observed in uninvolved tumor-adjacent lung, where clonality exceeded that of tumor, suggesting that antigenic responses were more focused in uninvolved tumor-adjacent lung. Multi-region tumor sequencing was not performed, so intratumor heterogeneity could not be excluded.

The immunoSEQ Assay was used to sequence TCR beta CDR3 regions from DNA. The published analysis was carried out like this. To compute T cell density, TCR beta template counts were normalized to usable DNA, which was estimated by amplifying housekeeping genes. Richness was estimated with the preseqR package, extrapolating to 400,000 templates for PBMC samples and 120,000 templates for tissue samples. Clonality was defined as one minus Pielou's evenness. Tissue-enriched TCRs were identified by differential abundance testing using productive amino-acid clonotypes, minimum total count 5 and alpha 0.1. The Jaccard Index and the Morisita Overlap Index were used to measure repertoire overlap between compartments. GLIPH grouped TCR beta CDR3s together with public tetramer-defined viral CDR3s, and a viral motif had to include at least three viral sequences and show V-gene enrichment. This immuneACCESS table, as held by TCRdb, lists in-frame sequences with V and J called but not all clones. Of the missing ones, under half trace to an unresolved V gene in checked studies; the others have no known cause. The V and J calls and clone size were taken over from that table, and D and trimming were inferred from the DNA. This sample holds approximately 31,000 clones; roughly nine tenths were observed only once. The ten top clones hold roughly 17% of the sample.

At diagnosis, tumor, uninvolved tumor-adjacent lung and peripheral blood were collected and then preserved as a mix of FFPE and fresh-frozen material. Blood samples were analyzed as peripheral blood mononuclear cells for TCR repertoire profiling. Source: peripheral blood mononuclear cells, taken before any cancer treatment. The V gene is TRBV6-1 and the J gene is TRBJ1-4; the D gene lacks a confident call. This TCR was recovered from a man between 40 and 69 years old with stage III lung adenocarcinoma. At the DNA level, the sequence is TGTGCCAGCAGTGAATCCGGGCTTCCGGAGGAAAAACTGTTTTTT. It specifies CASSESGLPEEKLFF.